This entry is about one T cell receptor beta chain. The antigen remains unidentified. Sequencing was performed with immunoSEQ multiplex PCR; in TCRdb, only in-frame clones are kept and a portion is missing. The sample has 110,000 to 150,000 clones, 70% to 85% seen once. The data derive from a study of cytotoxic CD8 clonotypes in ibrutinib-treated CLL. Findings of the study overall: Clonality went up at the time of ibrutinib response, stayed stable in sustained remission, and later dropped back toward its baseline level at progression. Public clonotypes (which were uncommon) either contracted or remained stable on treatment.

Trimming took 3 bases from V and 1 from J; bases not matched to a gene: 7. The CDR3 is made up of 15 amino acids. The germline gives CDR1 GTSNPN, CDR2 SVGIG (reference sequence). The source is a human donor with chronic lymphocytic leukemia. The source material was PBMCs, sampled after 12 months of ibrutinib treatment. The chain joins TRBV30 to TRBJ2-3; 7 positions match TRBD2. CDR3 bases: TGTGCCTGGAGAGGACTAGGAGCCGGCACAGATACGCAGTATTTT. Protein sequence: CAWRGLGAGTDTQYF.